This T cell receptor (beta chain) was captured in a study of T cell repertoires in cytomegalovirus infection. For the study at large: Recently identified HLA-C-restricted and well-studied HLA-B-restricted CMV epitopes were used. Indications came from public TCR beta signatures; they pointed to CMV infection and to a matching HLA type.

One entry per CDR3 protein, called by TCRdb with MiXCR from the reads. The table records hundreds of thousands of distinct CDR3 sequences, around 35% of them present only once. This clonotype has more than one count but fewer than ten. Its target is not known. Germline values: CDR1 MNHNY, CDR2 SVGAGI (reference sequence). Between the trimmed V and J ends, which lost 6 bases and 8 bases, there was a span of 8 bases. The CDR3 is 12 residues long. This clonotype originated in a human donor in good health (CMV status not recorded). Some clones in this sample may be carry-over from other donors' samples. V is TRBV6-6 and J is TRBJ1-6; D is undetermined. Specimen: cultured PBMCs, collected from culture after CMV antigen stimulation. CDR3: CASSAADSPLHF. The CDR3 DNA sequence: TGTGCCAGCAGCGCTGCTGATTCACCCCTCCACTTT.